This record concerns one TCR beta chain sequence. This entry comes from a study of early T cells in non-severe SARS-CoV-2 infection. From the 5' RACE reads, TCRdb called clonotypes with MiXCR, one entry per CDR3 protein. Of 75,000 to 100,000 distinct CDR3 sequences listed, roughly 14% are singletons. Germline V gene lookup returns CDR1 SGHRS and CDR2 YFSETQ. V gave up 1 base and J gave up 2 bases, with 7 bases separating them. The CDR3 contains 14 residues. Sequenced sample: whole blood. This rearrangement joins TRBV5-1 to TRBJ2-1; no reliable D call. This sequence was found in an adult who was a healthcare worker with PCR-confirmed SARS-CoV-2 infection or an uninfected control (not recorded which). The DNA of the CDR3 is TGCGCCAGCAGCTTGAACTCCGCCTACAATGAGCAGTTCTTC. Translation: CASSLNSAYNEQFF.